Each of the 3 T cell receptor beta chains below was sequenced from the same sample in a study of CD8 T cells in Susac syndrome. An input of roughly 0.5 to 1 ug of RNA was subjected to reverse transcription using random hexamers. TCRdb re-derived calls from the immunoSEQ multiplex PCR reads in MiXCR, one entry per CDR3 protein. Of about 27,000 distinct CDR3 sequences in the sample, around 95% were seen once. The sample was CD8+ T cells from PBMCs. The receptor source for this set is a human donor in good health.

This chain connects TRBV13 to TRBJ1-5; TRBD1 matches at 8 bases. The CDR3 spans 16 residues. Germline CDR1 reads PRHDT; CDR2 reads FYEKMQ (reference sequence). The V gene end was trimmed by 6 bases and the J gene end by 2 bases; junction bases not matched to a gene: 9. In DNA, the CDR3 is TGTGCCAGCAGTCTCAGGGGGCATCTTGGCAATCAGCCCCAGCATTTT. It translates to CASSLRGHLGNQPQHF.

This rearrangement joins TRBV6-2 or TRBV6-3 to TRBJ1-2, with unresolved D. The germline V and J ends were trimmed by 2 bases and 4 bases, with 8 bases remaining between them. The length of the CDR3 is 13 residues. CDR1 is MNHEY, CDR2 SVGEGT, per germline. The CDR3 here is CASSYGSPYGYTF. The CDR3 DNA reads TGTGCCAGCAGTTACGGCAGCCCCTATGGCTACACCTTC.

The chain recombines TRBV6-1 with TRBJ2-4; D is tentatively TRBD1 or TRBD2 (5 bases each). V was clipped by 6 bases and J by 9 bases, with 9 bases between them. The germline gives CDR1 MNHNS, CDR2 SASEGT. The CDR3 is made up of 11 amino acids. The CDR3 loop is CASRGPGIQYF. In DNA, the CDR3 is TGTGCCAGCAGGGGACCTGGCATTCAGTACTTC.